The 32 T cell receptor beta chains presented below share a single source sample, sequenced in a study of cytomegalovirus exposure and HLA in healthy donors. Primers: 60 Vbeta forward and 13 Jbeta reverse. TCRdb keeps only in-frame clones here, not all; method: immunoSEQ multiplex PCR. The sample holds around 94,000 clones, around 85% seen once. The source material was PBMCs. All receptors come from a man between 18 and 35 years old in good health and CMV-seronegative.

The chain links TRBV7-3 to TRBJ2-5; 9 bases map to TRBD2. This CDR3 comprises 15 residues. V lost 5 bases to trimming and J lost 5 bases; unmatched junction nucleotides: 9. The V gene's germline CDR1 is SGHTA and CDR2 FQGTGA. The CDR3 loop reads CASSLLAGVAETQYF. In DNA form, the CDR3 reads TGTGCCAGCAGCCTATTAGCGGGAGTAGCGGAGACCCAGTACTTC.

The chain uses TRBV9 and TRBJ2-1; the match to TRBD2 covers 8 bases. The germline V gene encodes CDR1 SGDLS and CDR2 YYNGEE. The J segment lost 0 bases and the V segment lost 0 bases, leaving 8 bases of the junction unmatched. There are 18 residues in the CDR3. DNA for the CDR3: TGTGCCAGCAGCGTAGATCCTAGCGGGCTAAGCTCCTACAATGAGCAGTTCTTC. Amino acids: CASSVDPSGLSSYNEQFF.

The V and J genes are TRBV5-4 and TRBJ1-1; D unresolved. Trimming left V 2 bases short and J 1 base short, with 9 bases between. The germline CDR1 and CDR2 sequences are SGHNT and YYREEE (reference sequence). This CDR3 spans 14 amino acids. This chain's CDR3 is CASSLTVANTEAFF. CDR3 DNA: TGTGCCAGCAGCTTAACAGTGGCGAACACTGAAGCTTTCTTT.

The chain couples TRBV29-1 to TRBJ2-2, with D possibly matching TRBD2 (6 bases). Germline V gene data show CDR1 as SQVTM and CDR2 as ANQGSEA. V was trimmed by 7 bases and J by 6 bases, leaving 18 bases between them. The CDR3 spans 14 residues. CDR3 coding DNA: TGCAGCGGCACTCTAAGGGGAGGACCCGGGGAGCTGTTTTTT. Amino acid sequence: CSGTLRGGPGELFF.

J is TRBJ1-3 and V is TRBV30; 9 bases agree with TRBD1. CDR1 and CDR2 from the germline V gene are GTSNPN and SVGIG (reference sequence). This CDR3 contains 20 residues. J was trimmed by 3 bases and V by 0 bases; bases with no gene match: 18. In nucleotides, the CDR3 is TGTGCCTGGAGTGTTACACTCGGGACAGGGCCTTCTCTAGATGGAAACACCATATATTTT. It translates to CAWSVTLGTGPSLDGNTIYF.

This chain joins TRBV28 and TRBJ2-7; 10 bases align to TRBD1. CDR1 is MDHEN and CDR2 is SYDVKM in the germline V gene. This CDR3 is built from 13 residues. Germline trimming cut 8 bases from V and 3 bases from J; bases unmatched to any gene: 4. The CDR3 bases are TGTGCCAGCGGGACAGGGGTTCTCTACGAGCAGTACTTC. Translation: CASGTGVLYEQYF.

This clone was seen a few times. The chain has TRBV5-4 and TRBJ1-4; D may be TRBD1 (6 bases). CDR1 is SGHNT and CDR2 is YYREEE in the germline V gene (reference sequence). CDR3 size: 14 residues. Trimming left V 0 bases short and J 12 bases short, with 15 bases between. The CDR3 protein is CASSLAGGPQQLFF. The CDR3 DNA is TGTGCCAGCAGCTTGGCGGGGGGGCCACAACAACTGTTTTTT.

The CDR3: CAWRTGGGTGELFF. The CDR3, as DNA: TGTGCCTGGAGAACAGGGGGTGGCACCGGGGAGCTGTTTTTT. The chain couples TRBV30 to TRBJ2-2, with TRBD1 matching over 8 bases. CDR1 GTSNPN and CDR2 SVGIG come from the germline V gene (reference sequence). V lost 3 bases and J lost 4; bases outside the gene matches: 4. The CDR3 runs 14 residues.

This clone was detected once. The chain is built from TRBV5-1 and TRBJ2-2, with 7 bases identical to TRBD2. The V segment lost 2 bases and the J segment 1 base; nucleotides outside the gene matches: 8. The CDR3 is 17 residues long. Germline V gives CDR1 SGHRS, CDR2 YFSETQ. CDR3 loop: CASSFNDPSGNTGELFF. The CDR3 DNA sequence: TGCGCCAGCAGCTTTAATGATCCTAGCGGGAACACCGGGGAGCTGTTTTTT.

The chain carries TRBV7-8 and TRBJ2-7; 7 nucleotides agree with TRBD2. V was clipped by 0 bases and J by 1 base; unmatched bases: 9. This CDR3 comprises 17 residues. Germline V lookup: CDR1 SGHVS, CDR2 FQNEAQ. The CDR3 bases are TGTGCCAGCAGCTTAGCCTCCCAGCGGGACCGATCCTACGAGCAGTACTTC. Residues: CASSLASQRDRSYEQYF.

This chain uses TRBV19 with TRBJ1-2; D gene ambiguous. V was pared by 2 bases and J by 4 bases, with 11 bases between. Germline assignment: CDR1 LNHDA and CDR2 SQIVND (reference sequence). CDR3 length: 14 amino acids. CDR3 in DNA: TGTGCCAGTAGTATACGGTCACAGCTCTATGGCTACACCTTC. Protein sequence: CASSIRSQLYGYTF.

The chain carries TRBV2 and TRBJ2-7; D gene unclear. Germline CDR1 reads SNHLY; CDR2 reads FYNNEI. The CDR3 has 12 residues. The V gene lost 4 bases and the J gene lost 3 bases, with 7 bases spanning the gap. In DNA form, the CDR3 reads TGTGCCAGCAGTGGGCACTACTACGAGCAGTACTTC. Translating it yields CASSGHYYEQYF.

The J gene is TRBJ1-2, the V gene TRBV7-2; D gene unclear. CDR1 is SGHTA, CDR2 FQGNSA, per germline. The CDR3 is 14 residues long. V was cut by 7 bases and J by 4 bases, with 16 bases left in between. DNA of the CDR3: TGTGCCAGCACCAATCGGCGAGAGGTCTATGGCTACACCTTC. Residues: CASTNRREVYGYTF. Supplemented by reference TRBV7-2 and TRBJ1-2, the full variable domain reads GAGVSQSPSNKVTEKGKDVELRCDPISGHTALYWYRQSLGQGLEFLIYFQGNSAPDKSGLPSDRFSAERTGGSVSTLTIQRTQQEDSAVYLCASTNRREVYGYTFGSGTRLTVV.

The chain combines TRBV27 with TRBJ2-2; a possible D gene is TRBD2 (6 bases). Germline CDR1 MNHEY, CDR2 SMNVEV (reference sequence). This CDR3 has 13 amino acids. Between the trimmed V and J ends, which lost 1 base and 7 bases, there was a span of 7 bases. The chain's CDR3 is CASSLWGVGELFF. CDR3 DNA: TGTGCCAGCAGTTTATGGGGGGTCGGGGAGCTGTTTTTT.

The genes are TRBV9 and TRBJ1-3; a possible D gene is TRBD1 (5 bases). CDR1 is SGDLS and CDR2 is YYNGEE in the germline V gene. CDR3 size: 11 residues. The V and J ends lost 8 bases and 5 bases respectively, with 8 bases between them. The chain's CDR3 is CASAGRNTIYF. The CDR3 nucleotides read TGTGCCAGTGCAGGGCGAAACACCATATATTTT.

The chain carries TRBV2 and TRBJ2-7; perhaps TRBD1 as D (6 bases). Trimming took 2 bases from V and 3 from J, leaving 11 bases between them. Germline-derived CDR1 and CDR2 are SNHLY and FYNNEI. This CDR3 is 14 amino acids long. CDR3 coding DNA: TGTGCCAGCAGTGAATCCCAGGGGCACTACGAGCAGTACTTC. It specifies CASSESQGHYEQYF.

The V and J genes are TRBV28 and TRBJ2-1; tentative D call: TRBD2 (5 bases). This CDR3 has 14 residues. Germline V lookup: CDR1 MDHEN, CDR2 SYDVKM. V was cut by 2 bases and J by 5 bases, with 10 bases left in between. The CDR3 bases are TGTGCCAGCAGTTTACCGGGATCTCACAATGAGCAGTTCTTC. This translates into CASSLPGSHNEQFF.

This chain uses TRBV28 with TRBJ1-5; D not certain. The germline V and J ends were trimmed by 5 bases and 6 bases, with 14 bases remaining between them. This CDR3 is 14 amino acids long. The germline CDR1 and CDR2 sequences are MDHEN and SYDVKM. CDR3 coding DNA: TGTGCCAGCAGTCCTCGGGTGGTTCCTCAGCCCCAGCATTTT. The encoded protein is CASSPRVVPQPQHF. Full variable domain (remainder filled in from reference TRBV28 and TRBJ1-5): DVKVTQSSRYLVKRTGEKVFLECVQDMDHENMFWYRQDPGLGLRLIYFSYDVKMKEKGDIPEGYSVSREKKERFSLILESASTNQTSMYLCASSPRVVPQPQHFGDGTRLSIL.

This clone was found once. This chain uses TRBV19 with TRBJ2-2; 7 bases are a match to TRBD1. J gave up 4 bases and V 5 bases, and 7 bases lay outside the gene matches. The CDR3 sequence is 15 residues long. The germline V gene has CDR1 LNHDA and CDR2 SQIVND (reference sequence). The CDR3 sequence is CASSLRQGSTGELFF. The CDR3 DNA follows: TGTGCCAGTAGTCTTCGACAGGGTAGCACCGGGGAGCTGTTTTTT.

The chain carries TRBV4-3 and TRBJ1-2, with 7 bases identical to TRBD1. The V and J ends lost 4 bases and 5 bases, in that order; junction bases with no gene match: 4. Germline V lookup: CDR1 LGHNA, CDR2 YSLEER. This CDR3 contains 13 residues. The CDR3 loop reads CASSRGGLYGYTF. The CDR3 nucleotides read TGCGCCAGCAGCCGAGGGGGCTTGTATGGCTACACCTTC.

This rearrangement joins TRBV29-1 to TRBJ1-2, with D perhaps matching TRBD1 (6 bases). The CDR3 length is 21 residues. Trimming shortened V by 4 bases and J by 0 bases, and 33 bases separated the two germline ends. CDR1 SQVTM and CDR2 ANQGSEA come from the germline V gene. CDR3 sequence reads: CSVGRLGAGGPTLDPNYGYTF. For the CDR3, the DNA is TGCAGCGTTGGGCGGCTGGGGGCAGGAGGACCGACCCTAGACCCTAACTATGGCTACACCTTC.

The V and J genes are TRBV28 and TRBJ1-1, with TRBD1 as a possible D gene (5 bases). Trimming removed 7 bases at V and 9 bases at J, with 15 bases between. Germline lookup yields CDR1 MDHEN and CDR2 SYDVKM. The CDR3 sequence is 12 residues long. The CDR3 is CASTIRAGQAFF. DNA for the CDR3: TGTGCCAGCACCATAAGGGCAGGGCAAGCTTTCTTT.

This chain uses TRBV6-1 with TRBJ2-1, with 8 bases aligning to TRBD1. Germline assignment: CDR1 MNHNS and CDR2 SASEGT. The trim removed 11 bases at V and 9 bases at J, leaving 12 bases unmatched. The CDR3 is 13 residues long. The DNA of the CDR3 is TGTGCCGCGCTAACACAGGGGGGCAGTGAGCAGTTCTTC. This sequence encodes CAALTQGGSEQFF.

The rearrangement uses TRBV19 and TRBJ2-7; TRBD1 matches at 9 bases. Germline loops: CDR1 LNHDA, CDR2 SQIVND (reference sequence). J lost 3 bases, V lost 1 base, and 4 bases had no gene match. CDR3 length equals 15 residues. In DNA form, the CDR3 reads TGTGCCAGTAGTATAGTAGGGACAGGGAGCTACGAGCAGTACTTC. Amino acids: CASSIVGTGSYEQYF.

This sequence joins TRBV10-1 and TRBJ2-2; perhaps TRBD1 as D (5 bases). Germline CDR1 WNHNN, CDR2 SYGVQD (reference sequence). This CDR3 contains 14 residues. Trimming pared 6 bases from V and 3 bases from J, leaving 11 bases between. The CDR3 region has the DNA TGCGCCAGCAGAAGGGGTCGGGACACCGGGGAGCTGTTTTTT. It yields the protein CASRRGRDTGELFF.

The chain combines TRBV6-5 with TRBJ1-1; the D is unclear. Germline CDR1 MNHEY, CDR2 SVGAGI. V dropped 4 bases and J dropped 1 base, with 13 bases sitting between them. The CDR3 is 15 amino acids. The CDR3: CASSFSPQSNTEAFF. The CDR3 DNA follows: TGTGCCAGCAGTTTCTCCCCACAGTCGAACACTGAAGCTTTCTTT.

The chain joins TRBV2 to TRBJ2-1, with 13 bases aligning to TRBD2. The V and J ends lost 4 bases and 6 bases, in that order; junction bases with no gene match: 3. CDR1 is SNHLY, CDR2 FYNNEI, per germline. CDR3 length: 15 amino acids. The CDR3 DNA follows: TGTGCCAGCAGTGGGACTAGCGGGAGTGGCAATGAGCAGTTCTTC. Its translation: CASSGTSGSGNEQFF.

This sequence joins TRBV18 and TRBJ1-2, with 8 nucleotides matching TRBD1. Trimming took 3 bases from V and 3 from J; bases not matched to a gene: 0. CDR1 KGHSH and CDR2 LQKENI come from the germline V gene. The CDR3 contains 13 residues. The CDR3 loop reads CASSPDRDYGYTF. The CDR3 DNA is TGTGCCAGCTCACCGGACAGGGACTATGGCTACACCTTC.

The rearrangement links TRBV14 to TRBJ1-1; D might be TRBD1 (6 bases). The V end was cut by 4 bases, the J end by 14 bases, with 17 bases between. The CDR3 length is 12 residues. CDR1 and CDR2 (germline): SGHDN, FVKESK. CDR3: CASSPLIRQAFF. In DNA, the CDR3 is TGTGCCAGCAGCCCCCTGATCAGACAGGCCTTCTTT. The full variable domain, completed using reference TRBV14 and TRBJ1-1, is EAGVTQFPSHSVIEKGQTVTLRCDPISGHDNLYWYRRVMGKEIKFLLHFVKESKQDESGMPNNRFLAERTGGTYSTLKVQPAELEDSGVYFCASSPLIRQAFFGQGTRLTVV.

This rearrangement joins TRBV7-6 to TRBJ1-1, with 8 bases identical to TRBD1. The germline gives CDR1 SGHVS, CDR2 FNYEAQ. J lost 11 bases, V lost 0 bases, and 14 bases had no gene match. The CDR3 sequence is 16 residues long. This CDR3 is CASSLAGTGSHRGAFF. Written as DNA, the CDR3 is TGTGCCAGCAGCTTAGCCGGGACAGGTTCTCACCGGGGGGCTTTCTTT.

The CDR3 loop is CASSYGGLAATDTQYF. CDR3 nucleotides: TGCGCCAGCAGCTATGGCGGACTAGCGGCCACAGATACGCAGTATTTT. The rearrangement joins TRBV5-1 to TRBJ2-3; 10 bases map to TRBD2. CDR1 and CDR2 from the germline V gene are SGHRS and YFSETQ. This CDR3 has 16 amino acids. J was trimmed by 2 bases and V by 3 bases; bases with no gene match: 6.

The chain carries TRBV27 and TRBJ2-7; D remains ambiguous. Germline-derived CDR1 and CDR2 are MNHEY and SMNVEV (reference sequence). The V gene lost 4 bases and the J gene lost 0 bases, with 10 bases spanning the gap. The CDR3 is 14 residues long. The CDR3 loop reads CASSSPWSSYEQYF. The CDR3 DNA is TGTGCCAGCAGTTCCCCCTGGAGCTCCTACGAGCAGTACTTC.